This paragraph reports one TCR beta chain. This table comes from immunoSEQ multiplex PCR, and its TCRdb copy is limited to in-frame clones, with some not included. The table shows more than 300,000 clones, with about 85% occurring only once. Symptom resolution, clearance, or two negative PCRs marked the recovered donors of Cohort 3. The CDR3 runs to 14 residues. Germline-derived CDR1 and CDR2 are MNHNY and SVGAGI (reference sequence). Trimming removed 6 bases from V and 6 bases from J; junction bases left unmatched: 9. This sample was taken from a study of blood T cell repertoires in COVID-19. The sample comprised PBMCs or T cells enriched from blood (not recorded which). This rearrangement joins TRBV6-6 to TRBJ1-1, with 8 positions matching TRBD1. This sequence was found in a woman aged 25 to 39 who had recovered from COVID-19. CDR3 DNA sequence: TGTGCCAGCAGGGATGACAGGGGAGTCCCTGAAGCTTTCTTT. Translated: CASRDDRGVPEAFF.